The next 6 T cell receptor beta chains were all read from a single sample in a study of beta chain features in type 1 diabetes. Study-wide findings and caveats: Moderate yet significant TCRB CDR3 shortening was seen in Type 1 diabetes patients in all four CD4+ subsets.

All of the isolated RNA was reverse transcribed, so expressed TCRB transcripts were sequenced. Libraries were prepared by immunoSEQ multiplex PCR; TCRdb keeps only in-frame clonotypes and omits some of them. The sample carries approximately 24,000 clones, roughly half recorded once. Their antigens are not known. The specimen sequenced was stem cell memory CD4+ T cells from blood. Every receptor here comes from a man aged 25 to 40 with type 1 diabetes.

This clone has a handful of counts. The chain recombines TRBV7-2 with TRBJ1-1; D is unclear. Trimming took off 2 bases at V and 0 bases at J, with 13 bases between the two ends. This CDR3 is built from 16 residues. Germline loops: CDR1 SGHTA, CDR2 FQGNSA. CDR3 coding DNA: TGTGCCAGCAGCTTATTTCCTGGCAGGTTGAACACTGAAGCTTTCTTT. As protein: CASSLFPGRLNTEAFF.

V usage is TRBV11-2 and J usage is TRBJ2-7, with D possibly being TRBD2 (6 bases). This CDR3 has 14 residues. The germline V gene has CDR1 SGHAT and CDR2 FQNNGV. Trimming removed 4 bases at V and 3 bases at J, with 13 bases between. CDR3 in DNA: TGTGCCAGCAGCTCCGCGGGAAGCGTCTACGAGCAGTACTTC. It yields the protein CASSSAGSVYEQYF.

The V call is TRBV25-1, the J call TRBJ2-1; 11 positions match TRBD1. In germline, CDR1 is MGHDK, CDR2 SYGVNS. V gave up 3 bases and J gave up 3 bases; unmatched junction bases: 4. The CDR3 has 16 residues. The CDR3 sequence: CASSERTGGYYNEQFF. CDR3 nucleotide sequence: TGTGCCAGCAGTGAGCGGACAGGGGGCTACTACAATGAGCAGTTCTTC.

CDR3 DNA: TGTGCCACCAGCAGAGACGGGACAGGGCCATTCTCTGGAAACACCATATATTTT. Protein product: CATSRDGTGPFSGNTIYF. This chain connects TRBV15 to TRBJ1-3; 9 positions match TRBD1. The germline V gene has CDR1 LNHNV and CDR2 YYDKDF (reference sequence). The CDR3 runs 18 residues. Unmatched junction bases numbered 6, after V lost 0 bases and J lost 0 bases.

The V gene is TRBV2, the J gene TRBJ2-7; TRBD1 matches 8 bases. CDR1 SNHLY and CDR2 FYNNEI come from the germline V gene. The V and J ends lost 4 bases and 3 bases, in that order; junction bases with no gene match: 5. The CDR3 length is 14 residues. Here the CDR3 reads CASSGRQGHYEQYF. CDR3 DNA sequence: TGTGCCAGCAGTGGACGACAGGGGCACTACGAGCAGTACTTC. The full variable domain, completed using reference TRBV2 and TRBJ2-7, is EPEVTQTPSHQVTQMGQEVILRCVPISNHLYFYWYRQILGQKVEFLVSFYNNEISEKSEIFDDQFSVERPDGSNFTLKIRSTKLEDSAMYFCASSGRQGHYEQYFGPGTRLTVT.

In DNA form, the CDR3 reads TGTGCCAGCAGTTACAGCAGGGACACTGAAGCTTTCTTT. It yields the protein CASSYSRDTEAFF. The chain uses TRBV6-5 and TRBJ1-1; D may be TRBD1 (5 bases). This CDR3 comprises 13 residues. Germline CDR1 and CDR2: MNHEY and SVGAGI. V was shortened by 2 bases and J by 3 bases, with 7 bases between the two germline ends.